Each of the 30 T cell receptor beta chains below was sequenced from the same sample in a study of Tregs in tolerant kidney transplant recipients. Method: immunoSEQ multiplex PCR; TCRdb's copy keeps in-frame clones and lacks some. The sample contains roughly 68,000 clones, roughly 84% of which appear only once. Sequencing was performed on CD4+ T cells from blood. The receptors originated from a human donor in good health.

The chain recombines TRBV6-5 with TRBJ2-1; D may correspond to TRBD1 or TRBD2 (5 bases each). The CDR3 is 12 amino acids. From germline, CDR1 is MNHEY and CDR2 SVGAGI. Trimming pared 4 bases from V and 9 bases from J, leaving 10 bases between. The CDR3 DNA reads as TGTGCCAGCAGTTCCTGGGACCGTGAGCAGTTCTTC. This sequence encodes CASSSWDREQFF.

The CDR3 loop reads CASSRGGLADSSYEQYF. The CDR3 coding sequence is TGTGCCAGCAGCCGGGGTGGTCTAGCGGATAGCTCCTACGAGCAGTACTTC. The chain joins TRBV4-2 to TRBJ2-7; 7 bases match TRBD2. With 4 bases clipped from V and 0 bases from J, the junction kept 12 bases outside the gene matches. Germline lookup yields CDR1 LGHNA and CDR2 YNFKEQ. This CDR3 region has 17 residues.

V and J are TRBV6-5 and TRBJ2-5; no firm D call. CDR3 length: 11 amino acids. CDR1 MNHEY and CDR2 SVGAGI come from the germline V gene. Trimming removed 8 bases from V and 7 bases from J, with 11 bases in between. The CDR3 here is CASDDRGTQYF. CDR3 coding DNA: TGTGCCAGCGACGACCGTGGGACCCAGTACTTC.

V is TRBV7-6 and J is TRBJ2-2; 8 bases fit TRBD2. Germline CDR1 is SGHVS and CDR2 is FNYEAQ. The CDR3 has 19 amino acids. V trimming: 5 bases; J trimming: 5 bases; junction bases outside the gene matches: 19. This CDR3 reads CASSPARLRSGRGTGELFF. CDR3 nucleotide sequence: TGTGCCAGCAGCCCCGCCCGGTTGAGGAGCGGGAGAGGAACCGGGGAGCTGTTTTTT.

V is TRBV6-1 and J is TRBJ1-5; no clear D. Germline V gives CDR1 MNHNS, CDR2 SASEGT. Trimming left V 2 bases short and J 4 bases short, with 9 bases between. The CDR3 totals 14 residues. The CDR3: CASSETGRNQPQHF. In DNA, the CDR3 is TGTGCCAGCAGTGAAACGGGCAGGAATCAGCCCCAGCATTTT.

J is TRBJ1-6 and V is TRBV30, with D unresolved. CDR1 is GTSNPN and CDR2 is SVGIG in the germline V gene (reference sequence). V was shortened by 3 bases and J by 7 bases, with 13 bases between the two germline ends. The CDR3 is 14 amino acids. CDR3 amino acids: CAWSSQSSNSPLHF. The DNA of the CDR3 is TGTGCCTGGAGCTCCCAGAGTAGCAATTCACCCCTCCACTTT.

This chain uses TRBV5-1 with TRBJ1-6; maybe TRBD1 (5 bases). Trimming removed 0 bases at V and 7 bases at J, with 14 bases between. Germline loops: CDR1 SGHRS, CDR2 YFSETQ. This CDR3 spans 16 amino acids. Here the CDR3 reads CASSLAGGAGNSPLHF. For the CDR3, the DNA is TGCGCCAGCAGCTTGGCCGGAGGGGCAGGGAATTCACCCCTCCACTTT.

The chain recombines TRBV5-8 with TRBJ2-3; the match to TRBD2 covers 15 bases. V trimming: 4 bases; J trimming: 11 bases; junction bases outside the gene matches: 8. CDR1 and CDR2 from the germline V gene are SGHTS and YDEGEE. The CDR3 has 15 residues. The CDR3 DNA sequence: TGTGCCAGCAGCCGCGGACTAGCGGGAGGGGGTAAGCAGTATTTT. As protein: CASSRGLAGGGKQYF.

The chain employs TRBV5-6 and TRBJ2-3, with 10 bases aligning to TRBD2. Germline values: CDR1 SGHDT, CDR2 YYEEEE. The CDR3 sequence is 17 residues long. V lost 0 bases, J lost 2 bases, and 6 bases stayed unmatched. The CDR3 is CASSLGPSGGDTDTQYF. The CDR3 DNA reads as TGTGCCAGCAGCTTGGGGCCTAGCGGGGGAGACACAGATACGCAGTATTTT.

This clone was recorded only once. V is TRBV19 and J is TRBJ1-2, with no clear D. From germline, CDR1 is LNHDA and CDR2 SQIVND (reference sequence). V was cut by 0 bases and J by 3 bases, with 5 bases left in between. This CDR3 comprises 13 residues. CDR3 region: CASSIDPYYGYTF. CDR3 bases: TGTGCCAGTAGTATAGACCCATACTATGGCTACACCTTC. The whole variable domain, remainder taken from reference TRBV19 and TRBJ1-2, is DGGITQSPKYLFRKEGQNVTLSCEQNLNHDAMYWYRQDPGQGLRLIYYSQIVNDFQKGDIAEGYSVSREKKESFPLTVTSAQKNPTAFYLCASSIDPYYGYTFGSGTRLTVV.

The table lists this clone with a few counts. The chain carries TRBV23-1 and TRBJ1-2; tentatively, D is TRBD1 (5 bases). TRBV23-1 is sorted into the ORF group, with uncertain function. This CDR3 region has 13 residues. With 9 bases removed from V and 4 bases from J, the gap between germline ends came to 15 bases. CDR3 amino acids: CARAKGRAYGYTF. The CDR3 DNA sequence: TGCGCCAGGGCGAAGGGGCGCGCCTATGGCTACACCTTC.

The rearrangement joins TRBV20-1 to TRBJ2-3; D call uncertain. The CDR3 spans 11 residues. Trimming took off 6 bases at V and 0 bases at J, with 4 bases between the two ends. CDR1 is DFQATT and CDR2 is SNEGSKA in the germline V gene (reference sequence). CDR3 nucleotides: TGCAGTGCGCGGAGCACAGATACGCAGTATTTT. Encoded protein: CSARSTDTQYF.

The CDR3 sequence is CASSLRQGVAFF. CDR3 coding DNA: TGTGCCAGCAGTTTGAGACAGGGCGTAGCTTTCTTT. The genes are TRBV28 and TRBJ1-1; TRBD1 aligns across 7 bases. Germline trimming cut 3 bases from V and 10 bases from J; bases unmatched to any gene: 5. CDR3 length: 12 amino acids. Germline lookup yields CDR1 MDHEN and CDR2 SYDVKM.

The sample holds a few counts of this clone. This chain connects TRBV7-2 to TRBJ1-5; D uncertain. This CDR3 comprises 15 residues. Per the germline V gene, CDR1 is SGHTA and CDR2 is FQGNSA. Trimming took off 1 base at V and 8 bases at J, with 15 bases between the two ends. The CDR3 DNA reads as TGTGCCAGCAGCTTAGAGCGGCCAGGTTTGAAGCCCCAGCATTTT. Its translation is CASSLERPGLKPQHF.

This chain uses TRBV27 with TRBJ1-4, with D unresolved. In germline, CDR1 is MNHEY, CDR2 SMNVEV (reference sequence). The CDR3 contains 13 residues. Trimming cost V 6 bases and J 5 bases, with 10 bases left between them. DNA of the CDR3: TGTGCCAGCAGCCGGAGCAGCAATGAAAAACTGTTTTTT. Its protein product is CASSRSSNEKLFF.

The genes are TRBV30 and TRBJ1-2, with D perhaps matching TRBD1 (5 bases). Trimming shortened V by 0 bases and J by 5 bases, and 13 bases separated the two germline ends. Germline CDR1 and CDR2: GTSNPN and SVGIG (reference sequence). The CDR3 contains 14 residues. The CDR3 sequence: CAWSVPRATYGYTF. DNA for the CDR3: TGTGCCTGGAGTGTACCCAGGGCAACTTATGGCTACACCTTC.

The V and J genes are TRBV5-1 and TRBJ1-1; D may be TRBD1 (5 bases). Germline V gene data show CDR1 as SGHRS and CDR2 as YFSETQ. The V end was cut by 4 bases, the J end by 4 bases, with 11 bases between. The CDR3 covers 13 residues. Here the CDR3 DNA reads TGCGCCAGCAGCGCGGTGGGGGGCACTGAAGCTTTCTTT. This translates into CASSAVGGTEAFF.

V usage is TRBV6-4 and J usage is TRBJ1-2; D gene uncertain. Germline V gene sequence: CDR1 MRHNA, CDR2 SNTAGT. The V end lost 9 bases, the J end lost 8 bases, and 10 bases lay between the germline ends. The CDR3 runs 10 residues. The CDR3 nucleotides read TGTGCCAGGGGGATGGGGGGCTACACCTTC. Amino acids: CARGMGGYTF.

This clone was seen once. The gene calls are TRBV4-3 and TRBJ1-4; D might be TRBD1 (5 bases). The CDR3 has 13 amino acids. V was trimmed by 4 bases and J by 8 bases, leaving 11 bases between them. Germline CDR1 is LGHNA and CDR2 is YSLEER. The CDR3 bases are TGCGCCAGCAGCCGGAGGGGTAGGGAAAAACTGTTTTTT. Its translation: CASSRRGREKLFF.

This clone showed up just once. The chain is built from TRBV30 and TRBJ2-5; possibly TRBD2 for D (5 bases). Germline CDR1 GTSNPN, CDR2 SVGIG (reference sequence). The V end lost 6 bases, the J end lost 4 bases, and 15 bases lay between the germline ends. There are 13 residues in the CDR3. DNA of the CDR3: TGTGCCTGCTCTATGGAAGGGAGAGAGACCCAGTACTTC. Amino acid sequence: CACSMEGRETQYF.

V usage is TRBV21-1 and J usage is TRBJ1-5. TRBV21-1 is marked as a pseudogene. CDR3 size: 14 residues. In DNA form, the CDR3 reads TGTGCCCCGAGGCGGCGGGAGAGGAATCAGCCCCAGCATTTT. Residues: CAPRRRERNQPQHF.

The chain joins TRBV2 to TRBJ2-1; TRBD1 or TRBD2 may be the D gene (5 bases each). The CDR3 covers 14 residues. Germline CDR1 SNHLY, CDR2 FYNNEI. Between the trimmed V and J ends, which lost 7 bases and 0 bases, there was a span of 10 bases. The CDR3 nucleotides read TGTGCCAGCACCGGGGACCGCTCCTACAATGAGCAGTTCTTC. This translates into CASTGDRSYNEQFF.

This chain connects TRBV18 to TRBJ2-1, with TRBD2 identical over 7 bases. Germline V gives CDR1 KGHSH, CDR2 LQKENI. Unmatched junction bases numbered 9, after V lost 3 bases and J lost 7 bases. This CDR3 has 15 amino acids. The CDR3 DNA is TGTGCCAGCTCACCCCTAGCGGAGGGAAGGAATGAGCAGTTCTTC. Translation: CASSPLAEGRNEQFF.

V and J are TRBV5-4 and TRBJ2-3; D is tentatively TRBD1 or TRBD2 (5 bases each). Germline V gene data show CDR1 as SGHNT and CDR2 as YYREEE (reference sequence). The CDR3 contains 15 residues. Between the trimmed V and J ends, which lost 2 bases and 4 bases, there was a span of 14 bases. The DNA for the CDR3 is TGTGCCAGCAGCTTAAAAGCGGTGGGGGCAGATACGCAGTATTTT. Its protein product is CASSLKAVGADTQYF. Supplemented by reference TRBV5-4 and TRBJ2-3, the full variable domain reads ETGVTQSPTHLIKTRGQQVTLRCSSQSGHNTVSWYQQALGQGPQFIFQYYREEENGRGNFPPRFSGLQFPNYSSELNVNALELDDSALYLCASSLKAVGADTQYFGPGTRLTVL.

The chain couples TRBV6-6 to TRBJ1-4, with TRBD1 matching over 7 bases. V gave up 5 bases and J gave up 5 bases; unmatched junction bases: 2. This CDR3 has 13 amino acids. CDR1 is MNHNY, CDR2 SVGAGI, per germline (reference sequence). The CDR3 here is CASSDRENEKLFF. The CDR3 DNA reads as TGTGCCAGCAGTGACAGGGAAAATGAAAAACTGTTTTTT.

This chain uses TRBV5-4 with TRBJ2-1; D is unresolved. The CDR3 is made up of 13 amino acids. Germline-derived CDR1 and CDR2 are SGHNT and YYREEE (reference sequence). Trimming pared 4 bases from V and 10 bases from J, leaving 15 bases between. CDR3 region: CASSLDWASEQFF. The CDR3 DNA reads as TGTGCCAGCAGCCTGGATTGGGCGTCGGAGCAGTTCTTC.

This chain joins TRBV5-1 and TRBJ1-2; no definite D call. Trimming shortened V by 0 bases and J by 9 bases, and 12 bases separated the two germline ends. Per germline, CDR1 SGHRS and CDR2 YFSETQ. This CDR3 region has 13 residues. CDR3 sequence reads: CASSLGRDASYTF. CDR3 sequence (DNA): TGCGCCAGCAGCTTGGGACGAGACGCCAGCTACACCTTC.

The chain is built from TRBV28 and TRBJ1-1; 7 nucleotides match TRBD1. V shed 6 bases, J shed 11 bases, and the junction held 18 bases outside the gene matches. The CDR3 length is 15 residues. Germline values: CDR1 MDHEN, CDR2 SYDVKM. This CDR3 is CASSGPSTGPPYAFF. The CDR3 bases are TGTGCCAGCAGCGGACCCTCGACAGGGCCCCCTTATGCTTTCTTT.

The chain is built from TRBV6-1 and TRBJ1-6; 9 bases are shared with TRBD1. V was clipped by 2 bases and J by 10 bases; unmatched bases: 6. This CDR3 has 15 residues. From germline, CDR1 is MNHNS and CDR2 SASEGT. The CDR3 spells CASSETGQGSSPLHF. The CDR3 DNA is TGTGCCAGCAGTGAAACAGGACAGGGGTCATCACCCCTCCACTTT.

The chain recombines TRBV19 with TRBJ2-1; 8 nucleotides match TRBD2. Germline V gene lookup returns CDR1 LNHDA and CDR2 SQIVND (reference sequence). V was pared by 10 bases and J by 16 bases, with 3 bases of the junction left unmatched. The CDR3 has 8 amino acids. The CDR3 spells CATAGGFF. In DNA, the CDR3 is TGTGCCACCGCGGGAGGCTTCTTC.